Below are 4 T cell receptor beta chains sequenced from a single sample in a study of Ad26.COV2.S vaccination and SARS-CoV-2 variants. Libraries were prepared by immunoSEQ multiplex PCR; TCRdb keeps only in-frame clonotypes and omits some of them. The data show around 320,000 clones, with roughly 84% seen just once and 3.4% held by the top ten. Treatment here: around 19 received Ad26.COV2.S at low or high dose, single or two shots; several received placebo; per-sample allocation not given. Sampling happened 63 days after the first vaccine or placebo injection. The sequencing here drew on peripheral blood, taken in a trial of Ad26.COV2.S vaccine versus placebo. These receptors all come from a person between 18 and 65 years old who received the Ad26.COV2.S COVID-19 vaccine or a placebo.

The CDR3 DNA follows: TGTGCCAGCAGCGCTCAGGTGAACACTGAAGCTTTCTTT. Its translation is CASSAQVNTEAFF. V usage is TRBV9 and J usage is TRBJ1-1; D gene unclear. The germline V and J ends were trimmed by 3 bases and 0 bases, with 6 bases remaining between them. This CDR3 is built from 13 residues. Germline V gene lookup returns CDR1 SGDLS and CDR2 YYNGEE.

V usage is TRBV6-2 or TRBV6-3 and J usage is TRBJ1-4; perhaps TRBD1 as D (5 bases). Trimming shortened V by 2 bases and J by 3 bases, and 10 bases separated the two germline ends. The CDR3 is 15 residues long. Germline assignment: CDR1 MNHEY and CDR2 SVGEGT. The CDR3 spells CASSYRPGPNEKLFF. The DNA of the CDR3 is TGTGCCAGCAGTTACCGTCCGGGACCTAATGAAAAACTGTTTTTT.

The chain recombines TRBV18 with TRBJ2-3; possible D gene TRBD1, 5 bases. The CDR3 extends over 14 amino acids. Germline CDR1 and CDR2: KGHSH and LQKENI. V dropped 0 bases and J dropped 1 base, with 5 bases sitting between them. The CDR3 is CASSPPGGTDTQYF. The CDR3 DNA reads TGTGCCAGCTCACCACCAGGGGGCACAGATACGCAGTATTTT.

In DNA, the CDR3 is TGTGCCAGCAGTTCTCAAAACACCGGGGAGCTGTTTTTT. This gives the protein CASSSQNTGELFF. The chain recombines TRBV27 with TRBJ2-2; D unresolved. CDR3 length equals 13 residues. CDR1 and CDR2 from the germline V gene are MNHEY and SMNVEV (reference sequence). Trimming removed 4 bases at V and 2 bases at J, with 5 bases between.